Presented here are 15 T cell receptor beta chains from one specimen sequenced in a study of T cells in Graves' hyperthyroidism and ophthalmopathy. Amplified regions were TCR beta CDR3 sequences from RNA transcripts. Researchers ran a first-round RT-PCR on the TCR CDR3 using the HTBI primer set. Via MiXCR, TCRdb re-called the multiplex PCR reads, giving one row per CDR3 protein. The sample carries a few hundred thousand distinct CDR3 sequences, about 20% recorded once. Specimen: blood. Every receptor here comes from a man aged 30 to 45 with Graves' ophthalmopathy.

This clonotype was seen more than once but under ten times. The gene calls are TRBV10-3 and TRBJ1-1; 10 bases map to TRBD1. The CDR3 runs 12 residues. In germline, CDR1 is ENHRY, CDR2 SYGVKD. V gave up 10 bases and J gave up 5 bases; unmatched junction bases: 4. CDR3 nucleotides: TGTGCCACAGGGACAGGGGTTACTGAAGCTTTCTTT. It is translated as CATGTGVTEAFF.

V and J are TRBV27 and TRBJ2-3; 7 nucleotides agree with TRBD1. CDR3 length: 16 amino acids. V shed 3 bases and J 5 bases; nucleotides not matched to a gene: 11. Germline values: CDR1 MNHEY, CDR2 SMNVEV (reference sequence). This CDR3 reads CASSFLFGQVGDTQYF. The DNA for the CDR3 is TGTGCCAGCAGTTTTTTATTTGGACAGGTTGGAGATACGCAGTATTTT.

This clonotype turned up a few times. The rearrangement uses TRBV11-2 and TRBJ1-4; weak D call: TRBD1 (5 bases). The CDR3 covers 13 residues. V dropped 9 bases and J dropped 8 bases, with 16 bases sitting between them. Germline V gives CDR1 SGHAT, CDR2 FQNNGV. The CDR3, as DNA: TGTGCCAGTCAAGGGGCGGTGAGAGAAAAACTGTTTTTT. It encodes CASQGAVREKLFF.

J is TRBJ1-5 and V is TRBV2; D ambiguous. CDR1 and CDR2 (germline): SNHLY, FYNNEI. CDR3 length equals 15 residues. Deletions cut 0 bases from V and 4 bases from J, with 10 bases between. CDR3 sequence reads: CASSEALGGNQPQHF. The CDR3 coding sequence is TGTGCCAGCAGTGAAGCCCTTGGAGGAAATCAGCCCCAGCATTTT.

This clonotype was observed a handful of times. The chain is built from TRBV13 and TRBJ2-3, with TRBD2 identical over 7 bases. CDR3 length: 15 residues. Unmatched junction bases numbered 3, after V lost 0 bases and J lost 3 bases. Germline values: CDR1 PRHDT, CDR2 FYEKMQ (reference sequence). This CDR3 reads CASSLGAGATDTQYF. CDR3 DNA: TGTGCCAGCAGCTTAGGGGCGGGAGCGACAGATACGCAGTATTTT.

This clonotype appeared a few times. The rearrangement joins TRBV28 to TRBJ2-1; D gene uncertain. The V end lost 6 bases, the J end lost 0 bases, and 12 bases lay between the germline ends. The germline V gene encodes CDR1 MDHEN and CDR2 SYDVKM. CDR3 length: 15 amino acids. DNA of the CDR3: TGTGCCAGCAGCCCACGGGTAAGCTCCTACAATGAGCAGTTCTTC. The encoded protein is CASSPRVSSYNEQFF.

There are many counts of this clonotype. The rearrangement joins TRBV12-3 or TRBV12-4 to TRBJ2-5; 12 nucleotides match TRBD2. The V segment lost 8 bases and the J segment 4 bases; nucleotides outside the gene matches: 2. There are 13 residues in the CDR3. The CDR3 loop is CASRLAGVETQYF. CDR3 nucleotide sequence: TGTGCCAGCCGACTAGCGGGAGTAGAGACCCAGTACTTC.

CDR3 amino acids: CASSPATGTGNTEAFF. For the CDR3, the DNA is TGCGCCAGCAGCCCGGCGACCGGGACAGGAAACACTGAAGCTTTCTTT. The J gene is TRBJ1-1, the V gene TRBV5-1, with 8 bases fitting TRBD1. Per germline, CDR1 SGHRS and CDR2 YFSETQ. V gave up 4 bases and J gave up 2 bases; unmatched junction bases: 10. This CDR3 region has 16 residues.

There are a few counts of this clonotype. This chain links TRBV5-1 with TRBJ2-5, with TRBD1 matching 7 bases. CDR1 is SGHRS and CDR2 is YFSETQ in the germline V gene. The V segment lost 4 bases and the J segment 1 base; nucleotides outside the gene matches: 10. The CDR3 consists of 16 residues. The CDR3 nucleotides are TGCGCCAGCAGCCCACTCCAGGGGGTAGCCCAAGAGACCCAGTACTTC. Its protein product is CASSPLQGVAQETQYF.

The table lists this clonotype with a few counts. The chain has TRBV20-1 and TRBJ2-3, with TRBD2 identical over 9 bases. V was pared by 3 bases and J by 2 bases, with 6 bases of the junction left unmatched. From germline, CDR1 is DFQATT and CDR2 SNEGSKA (reference sequence). The CDR3 extends over 15 amino acids. The CDR3 nucleotides are TGCAGTGCTAGGGCTAGCGGGATTTCCACAGATACGCAGTATTTT. Translation gives CSARASGISTDTQYF.

This sequence joins TRBV28 and TRBJ2-7; D might be TRBD1 (5 bases). CDR1 is MDHEN and CDR2 is SYDVKM in the germline V gene. V was cut by 7 bases and J by 2 bases, with 12 bases left in between. The CDR3 length is 13 residues. The CDR3, as DNA: TGTGCCAGCACCTCCAGGGAAACCTACGAGCAGTACTTC. It specifies CASTSRETYEQYF.

Worth noting for this clonotype: The CDR3 ends on some other residue instead of the conserved phenylalanine or tryptophan, so this is likely a read error. In DNA form, the CDR3 reads TGTGCCACCGGCACTGGCTATAATTCACCCCTCCACCTT. Protein product: CATGTGYNSPLHL. This chain connects TRBV28 to TRBJ1-6; unclear D gene. Trimming removed 10 bases at V and 3 bases at J, with 10 bases between. The CDR3 spans 13 residues. Germline values: CDR1 MDHEN, CDR2 SYDVKM.

This clonotype turned up a few times. The chain employs TRBV6-4 and TRBJ2-3; 11 bases line up with TRBD2. Germline V gene data show CDR1 as MRHNA and CDR2 as SNTAGT. This CDR3 has 16 residues. V was clipped by 2 bases and J by 1 base; unmatched bases: 2. CDR3 sequence (DNA): TGTGCCAGCAGTGACGAACTAGCGGGAGGCACAGATACGCAGTATTTT. It translates to CASSDELAGGTDTQYF.

This clonotype was seen at least ten times. This chain joins TRBV28 and TRBJ1-1; no firm D call. The V gene's germline CDR1 is MDHEN and CDR2 SYDVKM. The CDR3 extends over 13 amino acids. V lost 4 bases and J 1 base, leaving 7 bases between the germline ends. CDR3 coding DNA: TGTGCCAGCAGTTCTACACAGAACACTGAAGCTTTCTTT. It codes for CASSSTQNTEAFF.

This clonotype was seen more than once but under ten times. This chain links TRBV4-1 with TRBJ2-7, with 9 bases aligning to TRBD2. This CDR3 spans 17 amino acids. With 0 bases clipped from V and 5 bases from J, the junction kept 11 bases outside the gene matches. Germline CDR1 reads MGHRA; CDR2 reads YSYEKL. CDR3 nucleotides: TGCGCCAGCAGCCAAGATCCAGCGGGAGGATTGGTTCACGAGCAGTACTTC. It codes for CASSQDPAGGLVHEQYF.